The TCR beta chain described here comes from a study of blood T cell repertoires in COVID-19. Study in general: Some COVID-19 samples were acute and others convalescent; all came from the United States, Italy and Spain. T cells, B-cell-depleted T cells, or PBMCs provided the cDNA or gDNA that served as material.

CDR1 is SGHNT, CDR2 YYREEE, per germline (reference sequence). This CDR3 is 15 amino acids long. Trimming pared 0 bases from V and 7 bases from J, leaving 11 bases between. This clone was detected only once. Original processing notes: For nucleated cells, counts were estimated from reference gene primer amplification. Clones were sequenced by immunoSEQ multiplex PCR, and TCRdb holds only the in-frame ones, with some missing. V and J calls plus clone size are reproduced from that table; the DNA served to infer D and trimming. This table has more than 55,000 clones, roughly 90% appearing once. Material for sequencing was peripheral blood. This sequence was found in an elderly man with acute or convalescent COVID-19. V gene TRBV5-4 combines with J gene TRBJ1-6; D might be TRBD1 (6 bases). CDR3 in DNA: TGTGCCAGCAGCTTGGGGGGCAGGGGCAATTCACCCCTCCACTTT. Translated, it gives CASSLGGRGNSPLHF.